This entry features one T cell receptor beta chain sequence. Its antigen is currently not known. No clone much larger than this one lies a single base away; base qualities are absent. The data belong to a study of blood T cell repertoires in COVID-19 (dated by TCRdb to the early 2020s). In the study overall: Samples covering the acute and convalescent phases of COVID-19 were provided by collaborators in the United States, Italy and Spain. Deeply sampled blood TCRbeta repertoires from subjects exposed to, actively infected with, or recovered from COVID-19 were included in the dataset. A de-identified subject ID, COVID-19 status, age in years and sex were almost always included in the sample metadata. HLA class I and class II types, where available, came from metadata supplied by the sample provider rather than from assay-based typing. Samples came from the ongoing ImmuneRACE study (first 160 participants) plus 1,254 subjects from 6 global collaborators. The material from the prospective study consisted of cDNA or gDNA derived from T cells, B-cell-depleted T cells, or PBMCs. The repertoires were released in a freely available public database intended as a resource for research on the immune response to SARS-CoV-2.

Summary of the overall study and its limitations: The quantity of clinical and demographic metadata differed by source and by participant and was supplied without curation.

The immunoSEQ Assay, a bias-controlled multiplex PCR, was used to amplify TCRbeta CDR3 regions from genomic DNA. In the source study's methods: The number of nucleated cells in each sample was estimated by amplification of reference gene primers within the assay. To quantify the absolute abundance of each unique TCRbeta CDR3 rearrangement, sequence reads were collapsed and filtered. For each sample, productive Simpson clonality was calculated by taking the square root of Simpson's diversity index across productive rearrangements. Held by TCRdb, this immuneACCESS table contains in-frame sequences only and omits some clones. Under half of the omission traces to an unresolved V gene where checked; the cause of the rest is unknown. That table is the source of V, J and clone size, and D and trimming were worked out from the DNA. Present in this sample are 300,000 to 400,000 clones, about 88% of which were seen just once. The ten largest clones take up more than 5.5% of the sample.

The CDR3 runs 12 residues from the cysteine to the phenylalanine. The sequence is cut down to CDR3 DNA, 36 bases in frame from base 1. From the germline V gene, CDR1 is KGHDR and CDR2 is SFDVKD. Deletion took 5 bases off V and 5 bases off J, with a span of 8 bases between the germline ends. In Seattle, one collaborating source enrolled patients while the infection was active and tracked those patients longitudinally over the course of disease. Each collaborating institution followed its own protocols to collect whole blood in K2EDTA tubes. For TCRbeta analysis, collaborators shipped samples in one of three forms: frozen whole blood, isolated PBMCs, or DNA extracted from either of those sample types.

Sequenced sample: peripheral blood. The receptor was isolated from a woman aged 65 to 85 with COVID-19, enrolled during active disease. The rearranged segments are TRBV24-1 and TRBJ1-2; the D gene lacks a confident call. The CDR3 loop reads CATSAGEYGYTF. The sequence in DNA is TGTGCCACCAGTGCCGGGGAGTATGGCTACACCTTC.